What follows describes a single T cell receptor beta chain. Repertoires were generated with immunoSEQ multiplex PCR, while TCRdb's copy carries only in-frame clones and drops some. The table has about 68,000 clones, about 88% seen once. Germline lookup yields CDR1 LNHDA and CDR2 SQIVND (reference sequence). The ends lost 2 bases at V and 2 bases at J; junction bases unmatched: 5. The CDR3 contains 15 residues. These data belong to a study of chemoradiotherapy in HPV16-positive cancers. This TCR was sampled from a human donor with HPV-associated anogenital cancer. The chain combines TRBV19 with TRBJ1-2; 7 bases are a match to TRBD1. Sample: blood, taken from a patient who underwent chemoradiotherapy. The CDR3: CASSITGATNYGYTF. Here the CDR3 DNA reads TGTGCCAGTAGTATAACAGGGGCCACGAACTATGGCTACACCTTC. Complete variable domain (other parts from reference TRBV19 and TRBJ1-2): DGGITQSPKYLFRKEGQNVTLSCEQNLNHDAMYWYRQDPGQGLRLIYYSQIVNDFQKGDIAEGYSVSREKKESFPLTVTSAQKNPTAFYLCASSITGATNYGYTFGSGTRLTVV.